The clone carrying this TCR beta chain is a singleton in its sample. Per the original methods: Reference gene primer amplification in the assay estimated nucleated cell counts. Some clones are missing from TCRdb's copy, which holds only in-frame ones; the method was immunoSEQ multiplex PCR. The V and J calls and the clone size are those of that table, but D and trimming were determined from the DNA. The data hold roughly 68,000 clones, with about 85% observed a single time. This sample is part of a study of blood T cell repertoires in COVID-19. Study-wide context: Material from acute and convalescent COVID-19 was sourced from the United States, Italy and Spain. PBMCs, B-cell-depleted T cells, or T cells were the source of the cDNA or gDNA that made up the material.

V lost 2 bases to trimming and J lost 7 bases, with 15 bases between them. CDR3 length equals 15 residues. Germline CDR1 reads LNHDA; CDR2 reads SQIVND (reference sequence). Seattle cases were enrolled at active infection and followed longitudinally. V and J are TRBV19 and TRBJ1-5, with D possibly TRBD1 on 5 matching bases. The receptor's source is a woman aged 50 to 60 with COVID-19, enrolled during active disease. Material for sequencing was peripheral blood. The CDR3 region is CASSILTAGQQPQHF. The CDR3 bases are TGTGCCAGTAGTATACTAACGGCAGGGCAGCAGCCCCAGCATTTT. Looking up the rest from reference TRBV19 and TRBJ1-5 gives the full variable domain: DGGITQSPKYLFRKEGQNVTLSCEQNLNHDAMYWYRQDPGQGLRLIYYSQIVNDFQKGDIAEGYSVSREKKESFPLTVTSAQKNPTAFYLCASSILTAGQQPQHFGDGTRLSIL.